The 30 T cell receptor beta chains in this list originate from one sample, sequenced in a study of blood T cell repertoires in COVID-19. TCRdb's copy holds only in-frame clones and misses some; the assay was immunoSEQ multiplex PCR. The table shows 150,000 to 200,000 clones, with roughly four fifths occurring only once. Input material: peripheral blood. Source of these receptors: a human donor with acute or convalescent COVID-19. The donor label of this sample is uncertain.

The rearrangement joins TRBV5-4 to TRBJ2-1; 14 nucleotides align to TRBD2. Germline-derived CDR1 and CDR2 are SGHNT and YYREEE (reference sequence). The junction had 8 bases not matched to a gene; V was cut back by 3 bases and J by 9 bases. This CDR3 contains 16 residues. The CDR3 here is CASSSGGTSGSGEQFF. The DNA for the CDR3 is TGTGCCAGCAGCTCGGGGGGGACTAGCGGGAGCGGTGAGCAGTTCTTC.

This clone was seen a single time. V usage is TRBV7-3 and J usage is TRBJ2-3; 12 bases align to TRBD2. With V trimmed by 5 bases and J by 0 bases, 3 bases remained unmatched. The CDR3 consists of 16 residues. Looked up from germline, CDR1 is SGHTA and CDR2 is FQGTGA. The CDR3: CASSGGTSGSTDTQYF. CDR3 nucleotides: TGTGCCAGCAGCGGCGGGACTAGCGGGAGCACAGATACGCAGTATTTT.

J is TRBJ2-2 and V is TRBV11-1; D perhaps matches TRBD1 (6 bases). V was clipped by 8 bases and J by 5 bases, with 15 bases between them. CDR3 length: 14 residues. CDR1 and CDR2 (germline): SGHAT, FQDESV (reference sequence). CDR3 coding DNA: TGTGCCAGCGGCCCCCGGCAGGGGACCGGGGAGCTGTTTTTT. Its translation: CASGPRQGTGELFF.

Only a few counts were recorded for this clone. CDR3 sequence (DNA): TGTGCCATCAGTCCACAGGGGACCTATGGCTACACCTTC. Protein product: CAISPQGTYGYTF. V is TRBV10-3 and J is TRBJ1-2, with 7 bases fitting TRBD1. The CDR3 contains 13 residues. Germline V CDR1 and CDR2: ENHRY, SYGVKD. Unmatched junction bases numbered 4, after V lost 5 bases and J lost 4 bases.

The chain recombines TRBV2 with TRBJ2-7; 7 nucleotides match TRBD2. CDR1 and CDR2 from the germline V gene are SNHLY and FYNNEI. J gave up 3 bases and V 4 bases, and 3 bases lay outside the gene matches. The CDR3 covers 13 residues. The CDR3 sequence is CASSAGGDYEQYF. CDR3 nucleotides: TGTGCCAGCAGTGCGGGGGGAGACTACGAGCAGTACTTC.

V usage is TRBV5-8 and J usage is TRBJ2-1, with TRBD2 matching over 8 bases. Germline CDR1 is SGHTS and CDR2 is YDEGEE. V lost 1 base, J lost 10 bases, and 4 bases stayed unmatched. The CDR3 consists of 13 residues. CDR3: CASSLIRGGEQFF. Here the CDR3 DNA reads TGTGCCAGCAGCTTGATTCGGGGGGGCGAGCAGTTCTTC.

This clone was found once. The V call is TRBV28, the J call TRBJ2-7; D is undetermined. Trimming shortened V by 5 bases and J by 2 bases, and 16 bases separated the two germline ends. Per germline, CDR1 MDHEN and CDR2 SYDVKM. The CDR3 has 15 residues. DNA for the CDR3: TGTGCCAGCAGTGAGACCCCGACTCTTCCCTACGAGCAGTACTTC. This gives the protein CASSETPTLPYEQYF. Filled out from reference TRBV28 and TRBJ2-7, the complete variable domain reads DVKVTQSSRYLVKRTGEKVFLECVQDMDHENMFWYRQDPGLGLRLIYFSYDVKMKEKGDIPEGYSVSREKKERFSLILESASTNQTSMYLCASSETPTLPYEQYFGPGTRLTVT.

V gene TRBV9 combines with J gene TRBJ2-1, with 10 bases fitting TRBD1. This CDR3 has 17 amino acids. Germline V gene data show CDR1 as SGDLS and CDR2 as YYNGEE. The J segment lost 10 bases and the V segment lost 4 bases, leaving 17 bases of the junction unmatched. The CDR3 protein is CASSWDVTGGSSSEQFF. The CDR3 DNA reads as TGTGCCAGCAGCTGGGATGTGACAGGGGGCAGCTCCTCGGAGCAGTTCTTC.

This chain joins TRBV7-9 and TRBJ1-2; weak D call: TRBD1 (6 bases). This CDR3 is built from 12 residues. Germline V gene lookup returns CDR1 SEHNR and CDR2 FQNEAQ (reference sequence). Trimming stripped 8 bases from V and 7 bases from J, with 14 bases between. Written as DNA, the CDR3 is TGTGCCAGCCGAGGGGGGGCTGGTGGCTACACCTTC. This codes for CASRGGAGGYTF.

The V gene is TRBV7-2, the J gene TRBJ2-7; tentatively, D is TRBD2 (7 bases). From germline, CDR1 is SGHTA and CDR2 FQGNSA. There are 15 residues in the CDR3. V was trimmed by 0 bases and J by 4 bases, leaving 13 bases between them. The CDR3: CASSLAGRGRYEQYF. CDR3 in DNA: TGTGCCAGCAGCTTAGCGGGGAGGGGGAGGTACGAGCAGTACTTC.

The chain employs TRBV18 and TRBJ2-1, with a weak D call TRBD2 (5 bases). The germline CDR1 and CDR2 sequences are KGHSH and LQKENI. This CDR3 region has 14 residues. Trimming removed 6 bases at V and 4 bases at J, with 13 bases between. The chain's CDR3 is CASSIGVGYNEQFF. The CDR3 nucleotides read TGTGCCAGCTCTATCGGGGTCGGGTACAATGAGCAGTTCTTC.

The V and J genes are TRBV19 and TRBJ1-2, with 7 bases aligning to TRBD1. V shed 4 bases, J shed 4 bases, and the junction held 6 bases outside the gene matches. CDR1 LNHDA and CDR2 SQIVND come from the germline V gene (reference sequence). The CDR3 is 14 residues long. CDR3 DNA: TGTGCCAGTAGTAAGGGGACAGAAGGCTATGGCTACACCTTC. It is translated as CASSKGTEGYGYTF.

The chain employs TRBV7-2 and TRBJ2-6; 7 bases fit TRBD2. CDR1 is SGHTA, CDR2 FQGNSA, per germline. CDR3 length equals 18 residues. V gave up 3 bases and J gave up 0 bases; unmatched junction bases: 8. CDR3: CASSLVVAGFSGANVLTF. The CDR3 region has the DNA TGTGCCAGCAGCTTGGTGGTAGCGGGTTTCTCTGGGGCCAACGTCCTGACTTTC.

This rearrangement joins TRBV7-2 to TRBJ2-1; 12 positions match TRBD2. V trimming: 3 bases; J trimming: 8 bases; junction bases outside the gene matches: 5. Germline values: CDR1 SGHTA, CDR2 FQGNSA. This CDR3 has 15 amino acids. CDR3 in amino acids: CASSFLAGGGYEQFF. CDR3 DNA: TGTGCCAGCAGCTTTCTAGCGGGAGGGGGCTATGAGCAGTTCTTC.

The chain combines TRBV7-8 with TRBJ2-5; 7 bases map to TRBD1. The CDR3 loop spans 17 amino acids. The V segment lost 8 bases and the J segment 2 bases; nucleotides outside the gene matches: 17. Germline V CDR1 and CDR2: SGHVS, FQNEAQ. The CDR3 sequence: CASCGSRDSRGQETQYF. Written as DNA, the CDR3 is TGTGCCAGCTGCGGATCCCGGGACAGTAGGGGTCAAGAGACCCAGTACTTC.

The V gene is TRBV6-5, the J gene TRBJ2-1; the match to TRBD2 covers 7 bases. Germline trimming cut 7 bases from V and 4 bases from J; bases unmatched to any gene: 7. The CDR3 length is 14 residues. Germline CDR1 is MNHEY and CDR2 is SVGAGI. The CDR3: CASTKASGYNEQFF. As DNA, the CDR3 is TGTGCCAGCACGAAGGCTAGCGGATACAATGAGCAGTTCTTC.

The rearrangement uses TRBV7-2 and TRBJ2-7, with TRBD2 matching over 12 bases. The germline V gene encodes CDR1 SGHTA and CDR2 FQGNSA. This CDR3 comprises 16 residues. The junction had 10 bases not matched to a gene; V was cut back by 4 bases and J by 6 bases. The CDR3, as DNA: TGTGCCAGCAGCTCCACCTCGGGACTAGCGGGCCCCGAGCAGTACTTC. This sequence encodes CASSSTSGLAGPEQYF.

This clone was seen a few times. The chain uses TRBV27 and TRBJ1-5, with a weak D call TRBD1 (5 bases). V was shortened by 3 bases and J by 5 bases, with 14 bases between the two germline ends. This CDR3 is 15 amino acids long. Germline CDR1 MNHEY, CDR2 SMNVEV (reference sequence). The CDR3 spells CASSFSGQGHQPQHF. CDR3 in DNA: TGTGCCAGCAGTTTTTCCGGGCAGGGCCATCAGCCCCAGCATTTT.

The CDR3 DNA reads TGTGCCAGCAGCTTAGACCCTTCCGGGACAGGGTCCGAGCAGTACTTC. Translation: CASSLDPSGTGSEQYF. This chain links TRBV7-6 with TRBJ2-7; 9 bases agree with TRBD1. Germline CDR1 reads SGHVS; CDR2 reads FNYEAQ. The CDR3 covers 16 residues. With 1 base clipped from V and 6 bases from J, the junction kept 10 bases outside the gene matches.

This clone was counted only a few times. J is TRBJ2-1 and V is TRBV6-2 or TRBV6-3; 7 positions match TRBD2. The CDR3 is 15 amino acids. From germline, CDR1 is MNHEY and CDR2 SVGEGT. Trimming at V came to 2 bases and at J to 8 bases, leaving 9 bases not matched to a gene. CDR3 sequence reads: CASSYRGRAGDEQFF. CDR3 DNA sequence: TGTGCCAGCAGTTACCGAGGGAGGGCGGGCGATGAGCAGTTCTTC.

The V and J genes are TRBV20-1 and TRBJ1-2, with 7 bases fitting TRBD1. From germline, CDR1 is DFQATT and CDR2 SNEGSKA (reference sequence). CDR3 length: 12 residues. With 3 bases clipped from V and 7 bases from J, the junction kept 5 bases outside the gene matches. This chain's CDR3 is CSASNRGSGYTF. CDR3 nucleotide sequence: TGCAGTGCTAGTAACAGGGGATCTGGCTACACCTTC.

The chain has TRBV10-3 and TRBJ2-3; 8 positions agree with TRBD2. The trim removed 6 bases at V and 4 bases at J, leaving 15 bases unmatched. The CDR3 is 17 residues long. Germline CDR1 ENHRY, CDR2 SYGVKD. CDR3 DNA sequence: TGTGCCATCAGCGCCACCCTCTCAAGCGGGAGCGCAGATACGCAGTATTTT. Translating gives CAISATLSSGSADTQYF.

Comment on this clone: The sample carries other DNA sequences with the same CDR3. This chain joins TRBV29-1 and TRBJ1-1; the D gene is possibly TRBD1 (5 bases). The V gene lost 1 base and the J gene lost 1 base, with 7 bases spanning the gap. The CDR3 has 13 amino acids. Germline V lookup: CDR1 SQVTM, CDR2 ANQGSEA. DNA for the CDR3: TGCAGCGTTGAAGGGCAGGGGAACACTGAAGCTTTCTTT. Protein product: CSVEGQGNTEAFF.

Only one count was recorded for this clone. V and J are TRBV12-3 or TRBV12-4 and TRBJ1-3; no clear D gene. The CDR3 extends over 13 amino acids. Trimming stripped 2 bases from V and 0 bases from J, with 2 bases between. The CDR3 protein is CASSLLSGNTIYF. For the CDR3, the DNA is TGTGCCAGCAGTTTACTCTCTGGAAACACCATATATTTT.

The V gene is TRBV15, the J gene TRBJ2-2; 9 positions match TRBD1. CDR1 is LNHNV, CDR2 YYDKDF, per germline (reference sequence). The V gene end was trimmed by 1 base and the J gene end by 5 bases; junction bases not matched to a gene: 5. The CDR3 spans 16 residues. In DNA, the CDR3 is TGTGCCACCAGCAGAGGGGGACAGGGTAGGACCGGGGAGCTGTTTTTT. Its protein product is CATSRGGQGRTGELFF.

The chain links TRBV5-4 to TRBJ1-6; 8 bases line up with TRBD1. Germline loops: CDR1 SGHNT, CDR2 YYREEE (reference sequence). This CDR3 has 15 residues. The V and J ends lost 4 bases and 8 bases, in that order; junction bases with no gene match: 8. This chain's CDR3 is CASSGYRGRDSPLHF. In DNA form, the CDR3 reads TGTGCCAGCAGCGGATACAGGGGGAGGGATTCACCCCTCCACTTT.

As for this clone: Germline is not matched at one junction end, which may reflect a read error. V gene TRBV24-1 combines with J gene TRBJ2-3, with 9 bases identical to TRBD2. Germline values: CDR1 KGHDR, CDR2 SFDVKD. The length of the CDR3 is 16 residues. The CDR3 DNA reads TGTGCGACCAGTAGAGGGGCGGGAGGGGGCACAGATACGCAGTATTTT. This gives the protein CATSRGAGGGTDTQYF.

The chain employs TRBV7-3 and TRBJ2-1; D possibly corresponds to TRBD1 (6 bases). Trimming took 2 bases from V and 9 from J, leaving 11 bases between them. Germline V lookup: CDR1 SGHTA, CDR2 FQGTGA. The CDR3 has 13 residues. The CDR3 region is CASSLYRVGEQFF. The CDR3 DNA reads as TGTGCCAGCAGCTTATACAGGGTTGGTGAGCAGTTCTTC. Supplemented by reference TRBV7-3 and TRBJ2-1, the full variable domain reads GAGVSQTPSNKVTEKGKYVELRCDPISGHTALYWYRQSLGQGPEFLIYFQGTGAADDSGLPNDRFFAVRPEGSVSTLKIQRTERGDSAVYLCASSLYRVGEQFFGPGTRLTVL.

The chain joins TRBV7-6 to TRBJ2-3; possibly TRBD1 for D (6 bases). The CDR3 extends over 14 amino acids. Germline-derived CDR1 and CDR2 are SGHVS and FNYEAQ. V gave up 5 bases and J gave up 6 bases, with 15 bases separating them. The CDR3 protein is CASSRGTSYDTQYF. The CDR3, as DNA: TGTGCCAGCAGCAGGGGGACCTCATATGATACGCAGTATTTT.

The CDR3 region is CASSAGQGAYEQFF. CDR3 coding DNA: TGTGCCAGCAGCGCCGGACAGGGGGCGTACGAGCAGTTCTTC. The chain joins TRBV9 to TRBJ2-1; 11 nucleotides agree with TRBD1. V lost 3 bases and J lost 10; bases outside the gene matches: 6. The CDR3 is 14 amino acids. Germline values: CDR1 SGDLS, CDR2 YYNGEE.